Described below is a single TCR beta chain sequence and its context. The CDR3 is made up of 14 amino acids. CDR1 is SGHVS and CDR2 is FQNEAQ in the germline V gene. The data were taken from a study of human CD8 memory T cell subsets. Stem-like CD8+ memory T cells, termed TSTEM, were CCR7+ PD-1- TIGIT-. Total CD8+ T cells came from negative magnetic enrichment. UMI-labeled 5' RACE was the method by which TCR beta libraries were made. Each CDR3 protein gets one entry in TCRdb, which reprocessed the 5' RACE reads and gives no DNA. Here the sample table reports about 17,000 distinct CDR3 sequences. The chain couples TRBV7-8 to TRBJ2-1; without DNA, the TCRdb call of TRBD1 cannot be checked. Sequenced: CD8+ stem-like memory T cells (TSCM and TCM) sorted from PBMCs. The subset is: stem-like memory CD8 T cells (TSTEM), CCR7+ PD-1- TIGIT-. This TCR came from a human donor in good health. Here the CDR3 reads CASSPVGRNNEQFF.